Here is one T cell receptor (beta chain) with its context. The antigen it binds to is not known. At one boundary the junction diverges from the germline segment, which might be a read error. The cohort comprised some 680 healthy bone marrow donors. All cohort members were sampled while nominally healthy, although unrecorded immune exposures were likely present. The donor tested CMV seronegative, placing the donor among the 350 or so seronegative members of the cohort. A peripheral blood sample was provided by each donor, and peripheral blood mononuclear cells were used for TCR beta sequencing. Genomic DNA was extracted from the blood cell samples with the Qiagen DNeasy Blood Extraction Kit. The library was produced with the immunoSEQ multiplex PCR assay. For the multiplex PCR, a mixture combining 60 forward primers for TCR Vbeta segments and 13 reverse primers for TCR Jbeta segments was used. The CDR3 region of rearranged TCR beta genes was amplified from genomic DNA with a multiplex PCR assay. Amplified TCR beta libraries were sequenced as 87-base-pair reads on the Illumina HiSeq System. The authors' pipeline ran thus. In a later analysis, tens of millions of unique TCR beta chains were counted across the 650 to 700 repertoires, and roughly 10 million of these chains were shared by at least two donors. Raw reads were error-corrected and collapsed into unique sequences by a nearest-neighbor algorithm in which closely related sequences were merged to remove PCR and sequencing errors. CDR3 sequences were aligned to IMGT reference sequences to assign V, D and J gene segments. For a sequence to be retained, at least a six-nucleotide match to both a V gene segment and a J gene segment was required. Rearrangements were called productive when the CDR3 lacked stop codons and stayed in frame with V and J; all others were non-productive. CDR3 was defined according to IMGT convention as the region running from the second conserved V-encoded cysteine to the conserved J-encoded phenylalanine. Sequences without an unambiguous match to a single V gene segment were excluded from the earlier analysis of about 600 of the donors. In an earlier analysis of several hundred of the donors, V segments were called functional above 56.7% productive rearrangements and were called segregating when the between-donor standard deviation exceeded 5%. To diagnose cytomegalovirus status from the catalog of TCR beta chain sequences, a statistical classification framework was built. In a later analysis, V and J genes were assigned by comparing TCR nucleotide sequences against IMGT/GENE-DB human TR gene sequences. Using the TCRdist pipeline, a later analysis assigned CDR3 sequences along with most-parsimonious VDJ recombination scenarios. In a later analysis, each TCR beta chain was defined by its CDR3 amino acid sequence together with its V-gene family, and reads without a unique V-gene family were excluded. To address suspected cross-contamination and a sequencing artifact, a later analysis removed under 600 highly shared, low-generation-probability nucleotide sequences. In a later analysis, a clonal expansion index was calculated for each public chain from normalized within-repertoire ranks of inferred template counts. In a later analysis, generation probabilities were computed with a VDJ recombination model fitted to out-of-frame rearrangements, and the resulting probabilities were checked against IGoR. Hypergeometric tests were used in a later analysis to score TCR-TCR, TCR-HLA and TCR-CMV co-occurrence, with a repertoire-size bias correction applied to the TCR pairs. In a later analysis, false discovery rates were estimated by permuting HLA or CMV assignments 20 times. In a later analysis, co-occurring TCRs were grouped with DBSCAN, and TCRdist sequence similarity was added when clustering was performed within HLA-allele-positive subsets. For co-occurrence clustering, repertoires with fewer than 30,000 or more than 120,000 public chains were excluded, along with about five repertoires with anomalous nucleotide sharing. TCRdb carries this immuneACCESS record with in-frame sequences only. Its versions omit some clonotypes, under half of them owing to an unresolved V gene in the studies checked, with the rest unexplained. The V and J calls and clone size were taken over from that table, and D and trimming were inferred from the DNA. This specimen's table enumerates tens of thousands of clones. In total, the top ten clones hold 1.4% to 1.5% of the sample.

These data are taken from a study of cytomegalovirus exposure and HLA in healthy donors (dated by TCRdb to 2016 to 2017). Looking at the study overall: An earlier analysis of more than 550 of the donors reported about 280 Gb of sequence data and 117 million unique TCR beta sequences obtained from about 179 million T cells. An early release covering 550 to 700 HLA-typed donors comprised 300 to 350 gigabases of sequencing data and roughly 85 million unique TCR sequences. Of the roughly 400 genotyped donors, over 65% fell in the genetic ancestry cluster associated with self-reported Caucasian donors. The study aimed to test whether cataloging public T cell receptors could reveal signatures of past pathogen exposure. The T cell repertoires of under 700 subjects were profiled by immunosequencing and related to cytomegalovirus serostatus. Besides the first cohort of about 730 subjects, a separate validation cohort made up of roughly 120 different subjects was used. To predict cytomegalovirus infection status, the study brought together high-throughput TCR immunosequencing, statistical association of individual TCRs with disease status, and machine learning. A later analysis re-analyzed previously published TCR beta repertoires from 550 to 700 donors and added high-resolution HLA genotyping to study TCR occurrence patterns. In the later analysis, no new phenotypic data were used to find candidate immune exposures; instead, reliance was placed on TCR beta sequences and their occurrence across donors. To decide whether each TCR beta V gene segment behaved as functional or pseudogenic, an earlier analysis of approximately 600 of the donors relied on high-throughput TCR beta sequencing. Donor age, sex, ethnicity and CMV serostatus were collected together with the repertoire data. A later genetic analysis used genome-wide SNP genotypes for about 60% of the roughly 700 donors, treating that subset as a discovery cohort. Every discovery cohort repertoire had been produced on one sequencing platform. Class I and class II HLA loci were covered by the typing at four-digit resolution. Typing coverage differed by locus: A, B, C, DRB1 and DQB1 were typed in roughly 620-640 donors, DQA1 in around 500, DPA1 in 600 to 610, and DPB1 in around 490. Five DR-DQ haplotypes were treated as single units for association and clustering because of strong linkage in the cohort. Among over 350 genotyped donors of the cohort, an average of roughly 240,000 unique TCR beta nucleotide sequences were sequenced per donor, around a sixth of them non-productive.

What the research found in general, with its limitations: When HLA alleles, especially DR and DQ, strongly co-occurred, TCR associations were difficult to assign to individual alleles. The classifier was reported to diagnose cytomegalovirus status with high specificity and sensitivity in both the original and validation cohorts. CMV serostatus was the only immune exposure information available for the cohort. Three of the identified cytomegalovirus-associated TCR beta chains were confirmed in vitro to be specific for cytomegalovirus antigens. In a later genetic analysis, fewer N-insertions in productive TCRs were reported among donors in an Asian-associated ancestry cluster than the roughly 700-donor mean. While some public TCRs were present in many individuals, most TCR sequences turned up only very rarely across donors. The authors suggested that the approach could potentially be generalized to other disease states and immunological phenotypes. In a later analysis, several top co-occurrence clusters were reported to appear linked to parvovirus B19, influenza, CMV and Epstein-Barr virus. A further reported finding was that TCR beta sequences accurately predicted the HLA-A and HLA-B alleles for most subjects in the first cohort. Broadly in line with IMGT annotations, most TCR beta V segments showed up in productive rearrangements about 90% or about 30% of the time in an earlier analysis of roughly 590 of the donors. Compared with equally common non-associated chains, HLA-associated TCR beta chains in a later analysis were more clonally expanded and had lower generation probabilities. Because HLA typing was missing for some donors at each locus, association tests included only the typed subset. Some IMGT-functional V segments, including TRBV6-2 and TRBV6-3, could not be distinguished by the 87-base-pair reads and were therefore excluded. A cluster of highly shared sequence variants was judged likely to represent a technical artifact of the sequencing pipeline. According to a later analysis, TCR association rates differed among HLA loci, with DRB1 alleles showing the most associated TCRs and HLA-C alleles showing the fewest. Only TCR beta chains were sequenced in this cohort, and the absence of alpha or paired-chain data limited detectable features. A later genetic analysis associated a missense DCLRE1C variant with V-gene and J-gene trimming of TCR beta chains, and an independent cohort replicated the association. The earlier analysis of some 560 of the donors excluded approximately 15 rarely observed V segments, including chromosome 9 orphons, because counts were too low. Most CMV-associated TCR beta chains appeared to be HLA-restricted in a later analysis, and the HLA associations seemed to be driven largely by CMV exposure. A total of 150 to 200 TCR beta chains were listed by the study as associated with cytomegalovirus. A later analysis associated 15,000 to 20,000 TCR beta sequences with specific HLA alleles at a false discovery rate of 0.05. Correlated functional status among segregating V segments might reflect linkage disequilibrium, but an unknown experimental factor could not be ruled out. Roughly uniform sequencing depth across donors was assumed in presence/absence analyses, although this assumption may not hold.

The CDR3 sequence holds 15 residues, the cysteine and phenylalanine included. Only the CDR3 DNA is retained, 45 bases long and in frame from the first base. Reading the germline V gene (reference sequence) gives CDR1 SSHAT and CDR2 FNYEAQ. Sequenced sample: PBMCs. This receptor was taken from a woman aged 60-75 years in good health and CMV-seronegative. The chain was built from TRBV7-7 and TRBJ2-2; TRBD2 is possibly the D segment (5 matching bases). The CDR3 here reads CASSLDSADTGELFF. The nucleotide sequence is TGTGCTAGCAGCTTAGATTCAGCGGACACCGGGGAGCTGTTTTTT.